This T cell receptor beta chain was obtained from a study of cytotoxic CD8 clonotypes in ibrutinib-treated CLL. About the study: On average, around 100,000 productive rearrangements and 255,043 productive templates per sample.

In regard to this clone: Its specificity is unknown.

Study observations and caveats: Patients had baseline clonality above age-matched healthy donors, and this clonality moved with circulating CD8+ T-cell counts. At progression, clonality fell back toward baseline after rising at ibrutinib response.

The germline gives CDR1 MNHNS, CDR2 SASEGT. Trimming pared 7 bases from V and 3 bases from J, leaving 9 bases between. The CDR3 consists of 12 residues. Measured with immunoSEQ multiplex PCR; TCRdb has only the in-frame clones, and not every one. The table shows about 160,000 clones, with about 88% occurring only once. The specimen comprised PBMCs, sampled at disease progression, from a patient treated with ibrutinib. This TCR was sampled from a human donor with chronic lymphocytic leukemia. V and J are TRBV6-1 and TRBJ1-2; D possibly corresponds to TRBD1 (6 bases). The CDR3 region is CASTTGYYGYTF. The CDR3, as DNA: TGTGCCAGCACAACAGGGTACTATGGCTACACCTTC.